The rows below give T cell receptor beta chains drawn from one sample of a study of cytomegalovirus exposure and HLA in healthy donors. Data came from immunoSEQ multiplex PCR; TCRdb stores just in-frame clones and leaves some out. The sample lists 110,000 or so clones, around 77% occurring once. Material for sequencing was PBMCs. The receptors shown here come from a man aged 50 to 60 in good health and CMV-seropositive. CDR3s include the opening cysteine and the closing phenylalanine or tryptophan. D genes are given only for firm matches. For some rows the clone size is stated as once, few or many, or as a class when expanded; others skip it.

once,TRBD1,TRBJ2-7,TRBV5-4,CASSSGTGVYHEQYF,TGTGCCAGCAGCTCCGGGACAGGAGTTTACCACGAGCAGTACTTC
.,.,TRBJ2-7,TRBV28,CASSLRDEQYF,TGTGCCAGCAGCCTCCGGGACGAGCAGTACTTC
.,TRBD2,TRBJ2-7,TRBV5-8,CASSLGLAGDEQYF,TGTGCCAGCAGCTTAGGACTAGCGGGGGACGAGCAGTACTTC
.,.,TRBJ1-1,TRBV6-5,CASSQGAFRAFF,TGTGCCAGCAGTCAAGGGGCCTTTCGGGCTTTCTTT
.,.,TRBJ2-7,TRBV13,CASSLNGLKFSYEQYF,TGTGCCAGCAGCCTAAATGGACTAAAGTTCTCCTACGAGCAGTACTTC
.,.,TRBJ1-2,TRBV13,CASSLGRDYGYTF,TGTGCCAGCAGCTTAGGGCGGGACTATGGCTACACCTTC
.,.,TRBJ1-1,TRBV7-8,CASSFPTRQYRRIKAEAFF,TGTGCCAGCAGCTTCCCAACCAGACAATACAGGCGCATTAAGGCTGAAGCTTTCTTT
.,.,TRBJ1-1,TRBV5-1,CASSLGLGSSNTEAFF,TGCGCCAGCAGCTTGGGTCTTGGCAGTTCGAACACTGAAGCTTTCTTT
.,TRBD1,TRBJ2-7,TRBV10-2,CASRTTGGKGEQYF,TGCGCCAGCAGGACCACAGGGGGTAAAGGCGAGCAGTACTTC
.,TRBD1,TRBJ1-4,TRBV15,CATSGGTGVNEKLFF,TGTGCCACCAGCGGTGGGACAGGGGTTAATGAAAAACTGTTTTTT
few,.,TRBJ1-1,TRBV7-9,CASSYGEGITEAFF,TGTGCCAGCAGCTACGGGGAAGGGATCACTGAAGCTTTCTTT
.,TRBD2,TRBJ2-6,TRBV5-1,CASSLAGRAGANVLTF,TGCGCCAGCAGCTTGGCCGGGAGGGCTGGGGCCAACGTCCTGACTTTC
.,.,TRBJ2-1,TRBV19,CASSSLSSGYNEQFF,TGTGCCAGTAGTTCGCTTTCTAGTGGCTACAATGAGCAGTTCTTC
.,.,TRBJ2-1,TRBV5-6,CASSLRGGDYNEQFF,TGTGCCAGCAGCTTGAGAGGGGGGGACTACAATGAGCAGTTCTTC
.,.,TRBJ1-1,TRBV5-8,CASTKDAVVNTEAFF,TGTGCCAGCACCAAAGACGCGGTCGTGAACACTGAAGCTTTCTTT
.,.,TRBJ2-7,TRBV2,CASRFGLDYEQYF,TGTGCCAGCAGATTCGGACTCGACTACGAGCAGTACTTC
few,.,TRBJ1-5,TRBV28,CASSLGGGPQPQHF,TGTGCCAGCAGTTTAGGCGGGGGGCCTCAGCCCCAGCATTTT
.,.,TRBJ1-4,TRBV11-2,CASSLRATNEKLFF,TGTGCCAGCAGCTTAAGAGCGACTAATGAAAAACTGTTTTTT
few,TRBD1,TRBJ1-2,TRBV5-4,CASSRDSNYGYTF,TGTGCCAGCAGCCGGGACAGTAACTATGGCTACACCTTC
.,TRBD1,TRBJ1-4,TRBV28,CASSSHRGGYEKLFF,TGTGCCAGCAGTTCTCACAGGGGTGGGTACGAAAAACTGTTTTTT
.,.,TRBJ2-1,TRBV9,CASSVVARGGAYNEQFF,TGTGCCAGCAGCGTAGTTGCGAGGGGGGGGGCCTACAATGAGCAGTTCTTC
.,.,TRBJ1-5,TRBV7-9,CASSFSGQLNQPQHF,TGTGCCAGCAGCTTCTCCGGACAGCTTAATCAGCCCCAGCATTTT
.,TRBD2,TRBJ2-1,TRBV15,CATSSIGPGLAGLAGYNEQFF,TGTGCCACCAGCAGCATAGGGCCTGGGCTAGCGGGGTTAGCAGGGTACAATGAGCAGTTCTTC
.,TRBD1,TRBJ2-6,TRBV7-2,CASSDRANSGANVLTF,TGTGCCAGCAGCGACAGGGCAAACTCTGGGGCCAACGTCCTGACCTTC
.,TRBD1,TRBJ1-2,TRBV27,CASSMTGGGYTF,TGTGCCAGCAGTATGACAGGGGGTGGCTACACCTTC
.,TRBD1,TRBJ1-5,TRBV19,CASSIDGTGRGTNQPQHF,TGTGCCAGTAGTATAGATGGGACAGGGAGGGGTACTAATCAGCCCCAGCATTTT
once,.,TRBJ1-2,TRBV29-1,CSVVVGRNGYTF,TGCAGCGTTGTTGTGGGGCGGAATGGCTACACCTTC
.,TRBD1,TRBJ1-2,TRBV7-2,CASSPGQPIYGYTF,TGTGCCAGCAGCCCGGGACAGCCGATTTATGGCTACACCTTC
.,TRBD1,TRBJ1-2,TRBV5-1,CASSLAGQGPNFYGYTF,TGCGCCAGCAGCTTGGCCGGACAGGGGCCTAACTTCTATGGCTACACCTTC
.,.,TRBJ2-5,TRBV2,CASSESTGVQETQYF,TGTGCCAGCAGTGAGTCGACTGGCGTCCAGGAGACCCAGTACTTC
.,TRBD2,TRBJ2-5,TRBV7-9,CAGSLGTSKAQYF,TGTGCCGGCAGCTTAGGGACTAGTAAGGCCCAGTACTTC
.,TRBD2,TRBJ2-3,TRBV9,CASSGTSGERTDTQYF,TGTGCCAGCAGCGGAACTAGCGGGGAGCGCACAGATACGCAGTATTTT
.,TRBD1,TRBJ1-1,TRBV6-1,CASQAGQGMNTEAFF,TGTGCCAGCCAAGCAGGACAGGGGATGAACACTGAAGCTTTCTTT
few,.,TRBJ2-7,TRBV7-9,CASSLPSYEQYF,TGTGCCAGCAGCTTACCCAGCTACGAGCAGTACTTC
once,.,TRBJ2-4,TRBV28,CASSWVGHLDIRYF,TGTGCCAGCAGTTGGGTCGGGCATTTGGACATTCGGTACTTC
once,TRBD2,TRBJ2-7,TRBV4-3,CASSQTWGGEQYF,TGCGCCAGCAGCCAAACGTGGGGGGGAGAGCAGTACTTC
.,TRBD2,TRBJ2-3,TRBV7-9,CASSLGGLAGPSTDTQYF,TGTGCCAGCAGCTTAGGGGGACTAGCGGGCCCTAGCACAGATACGCAGTATTTT
.,.,TRBJ1-5,TRBV11-3,CASSRDSNQPQHF,TGTGCCAGCAGCCGAGATAGCAATCAGCCCCAGCATTTT
.,TRBD2,TRBJ2-1,TRBV2,CASSTSVHEQFF,TGTGCCAGCAGCACTAGCGTACATGAGCAGTTCTTC
.,TRBD1,TRBJ1-6,TRBV4-3,CASSQLLGTESSYNSPLHF,TGCGCCAGCAGCCAGCTGTTGGGGACAGAGAGCTCCTATAATTCACCCCTCCACTTT
.,.,TRBJ1-1,TRBV5-1,CASSLMSGARGTSEAFF,TGCGCCAGCAGCTTGATGAGCGGGGCGAGGGGTACTTCTGAAGCTTTCTTT
.,.,TRBJ1-5,TRBV15,CATRSSEGDALGQPQHF,TGTGCCACCAGATCCTCAGAGGGTGACGCTTTGGGGCAGCCCCAGCATTTT
.,TRBD2,TRBJ2-5,TRBV14,CASSQDIGLAGVGETQYF,TGTGCCAGCAGCCAAGATATTGGACTAGCGGGAGTAGGAGAGACCCAGTACTTC
.,.,TRBJ1-4,TRBV13,CATRETTNEKLFF,TGTGCCACCCGGGAAACAACTAATGAAAAACTGTTTTTT
.,.,TRBJ2-3,TRBV6-1,CASSEGWGVADTQYF,TGTGCCAGCAGTGAAGGTTGGGGGGTGGCAGATACGCAGTATTTT
.,.,TRBJ1-2,TRBV6-5,CASSYSPGSYGYTF,TGTGCCAGCAGTTACTCGCCGGGGAGCTATGGCTACACCTTC
.,.,TRBJ1-1,TRBV6-5,CASKRDSSNTEAFF,TGTGCCAGTAAGAGAGACAGTTCCAACACTGAAGCTTTCTTT
.,TRBD1,TRBJ2-3,TRBV19,CASSSPPGTGIADTQYF,TGTGCCAGTAGTTCTCCCCCGGGGACAGGGATCGCAGATACGCAGTATTTT
.,.,TRBJ1-1,TRBV19,CASNWGGRTEAFF,TGTGCCAGTAACTGGGGCGGGAGGACTGAAGCTTTCTTT
.,TRBD2,TRBJ2-3,TRBV5-1,CASSLALAESTDTQYF,TGCGCCAGCAGCTTGGCACTAGCGGAAAGCACAGATACGCAGTATTTT
.,.,TRBJ1-5,TRBV7-8,CASSAGPSNQPQHF,TGTGCCAGCAGCGCGGGCCCGAGCAATCAGCCCCAGCATTTT
.,TRBD1,TRBJ2-7,TRBV11-2,CASSLESGGLSEQYF,TGTGCCAGCAGCTTAGAGTCAGGGGGATTGAGCGAGCAGTACTTC
.,.,TRBJ1-1,TRBV6-6,CASTLQTGIAEAFF,TGTGCCAGCACTCTACAAACAGGGATCGCTGAAGCTTTCTTT
.,.,TRBJ1-1,TRBV11-3,CASSLDMNTEAFF,TGTGCCAGCAGCTTAGATATGAACACTGAAGCTTTCTTT
few,TRBD2,TRBJ2-7,TRBV6-6,CASSIPRAGDHEQYF,TGTGCCAGCAGTATCCCCCGGGCGGGGGACCACGAGCAGTACTTC
.,.,TRBJ2-7,TRBV7-9,CASSLIPGFEQYF,TGTGCCAGCAGCTTAATCCCAGGGTTCGAGCAGTACTTC